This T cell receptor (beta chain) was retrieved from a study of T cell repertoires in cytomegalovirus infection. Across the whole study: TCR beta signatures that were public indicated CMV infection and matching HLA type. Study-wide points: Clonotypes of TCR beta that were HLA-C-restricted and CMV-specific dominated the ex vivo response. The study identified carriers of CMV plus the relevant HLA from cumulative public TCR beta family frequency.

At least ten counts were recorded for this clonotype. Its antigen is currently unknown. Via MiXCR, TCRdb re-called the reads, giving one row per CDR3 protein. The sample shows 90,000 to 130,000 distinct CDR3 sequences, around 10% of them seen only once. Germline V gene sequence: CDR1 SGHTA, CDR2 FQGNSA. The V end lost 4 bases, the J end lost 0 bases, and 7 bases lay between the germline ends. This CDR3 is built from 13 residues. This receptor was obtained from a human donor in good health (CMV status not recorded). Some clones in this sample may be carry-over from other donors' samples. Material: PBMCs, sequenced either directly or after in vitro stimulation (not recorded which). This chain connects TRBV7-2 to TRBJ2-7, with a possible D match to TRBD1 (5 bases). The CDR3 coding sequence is TGTGCCAGCAGCTACGACAGCTCCTACGAGCAGTACTTC. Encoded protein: CASSYDSSYEQYF.